This TCR beta chain was recovered during a study of blood T cell repertoires in COVID-19. About the study: Samples representing acute and convalescent COVID-19 were sourced from the United States, Italy and Spain. The analysed material was cDNA or gDNA that came from T cells, B-cell-depleted T cells, or PBMCs.

The table came from immunoSEQ multiplex PCR; TCRdb's copy has only in-frame clones and leaves some out. The profile shows around 190,000 clones, 80% to 90% of them singletons. The V and J ends lost 2 bases and 4 bases respectively, with 11 bases between them. The CDR3 spans 14 residues. CDR1 is MNHNS, CDR2 SASEGT, per germline. The source is a man between 45 and 60 years old with active or convalescent COVID-19. The rearrangement links TRBV6-1 to TRBJ1-2, with D maybe TRBD1 (5 bases). Sequencing was performed on peripheral blood. Here the CDR3 reads CASSEHDSRYGYTF. CDR3 sequence (DNA): TGTGCCAGCAGTGAACACGACAGCCGCTATGGCTACACCTTC.